The next 9 T cell receptor beta chains were all read from a single sample in a study of vaccination and CD4 T cells after COVID-19. Antigen specificity for these receptors is unknown. Sequence data for DNA of cultured CD4+ T cells were generated by the Oncomine TCR Beta short-read assay. A single record per CDR3 protein comes from TCRdb applying MiXCR to the PCR reads. The sample gives 15,000 or so distinct CDR3 sequences, 56% of which show up once; 6% to 7.5% is in the top ten. The treatment: roughly ten-day PBMC culture with coronavirus spike peptide pools or control peptides (ViraFEST assay). Specimen: CD4+ T cells from blood, cultured in vitro. Every receptor here comes from a human donor who had recovered from COVID-19.

This clonotype was picked up one time. The J gene is TRBJ2-5, the V gene TRBV4-2, with D hard to call. CDR1 is LGHNA, CDR2 YNFKEQ, per germline. The germline V and J ends were trimmed by 0 bases and 4 bases, with 9 bases remaining between them. The CDR3 is made up of 14 amino acids. This CDR3 reads CASSQDGRSETQYF. In DNA, the CDR3 is TGTGCCAGCAGCCAAGATGGGCGATCAGAGACCCAGTACTTC.

This clonotype was seen just once. V and J are TRBV2 and TRBJ2-7, with D perhaps matching TRBD1 (6 bases). V lost 6 bases and J 6 bases, leaving 15 bases between the germline ends. The CDR3 loop spans 13 amino acids. CDR1 and CDR2 from the germline V gene are SNHLY and FYNNEI. DNA of the CDR3: TGTGCCAGCAGACGGGACACCCTACTCGAGCAGTACTTC. It codes for CASRRDTLLEQYF.

This rearrangement joins TRBV10-3 to TRBJ1-3; unclear D gene. CDR1 is ENHRY, CDR2 SYGVKD, per germline. V shed 10 bases and J shed 0 bases, with 13 bases lying between them. This CDR3 spans 14 amino acids. The CDR3 protein is CATSNTFSGNTIYF. CDR3 DNA: TGTGCCACTTCGAACACGTTCTCTGGAAACACCATATATTTT.

The V and J genes are TRBV5-1 and TRBJ2-3; 8 bases are shared with TRBD2. Germline-derived CDR1 and CDR2 are SGHRS and YFSETQ. CDR3 length equals 16 residues. V lost 4 bases to trimming and J lost 1 base; unmatched junction nucleotides: 8. The CDR3 sequence is CASSGSAGGGTDTQYF. The CDR3 DNA reads as TGCGCCAGCAGCGGTTCGGCGGGGGGCGGCACAGATACGCAGTATTTT.

The V call is TRBV6-1, the J call TRBJ2-2; 7 nucleotides agree with TRBD1. Germline V lookup: CDR1 MNHNS, CDR2 SASEGT. With 8 bases clipped from V and 3 bases from J, the junction kept 12 bases outside the gene matches. The CDR3 totals 16 residues. CDR3 nucleotides: TGTGCCAGCTTGTCAAAGAGGGGGCAAGACACCGGGGAGCTGTTTTTT. It yields the protein CASLSKRGQDTGELFF.

This rearrangement joins TRBV20-1 to TRBJ1-2; D gene ambiguous. V was trimmed by 0 bases and J by 1 base, leaving 9 bases between them. The germline V gene encodes CDR1 DFQATT and CDR2 SNEGSKA (reference sequence). This CDR3 has 14 amino acids. The DNA of the CDR3 is TGCAGTGCTAGAGAACCCGGGAGTAACTATGGCTACACCTTC. It encodes CSAREPGSNYGYTF.

The chain uses TRBV30 and TRBJ1-6; 7 nucleotides line up with TRBD1. Germline V lookup: CDR1 GTSNPN, CDR2 SVGIG (reference sequence). This CDR3 has 14 amino acids. The ends lost 5 bases at V and 5 bases at J; junction bases unmatched: 6. CDR3: CAWRGDRDNSPLHF. In nucleotides, the CDR3 is TGTGCCTGGCGAGGGGACAGAGATAATTCACCCCTCCACTTT.

This rearrangement joins TRBV4-2 to TRBJ2-5; TRBD1 aligns across 7 bases. The germline V gene encodes CDR1 LGHNA and CDR2 YNFKEQ. This CDR3 has 14 amino acids. V shed 3 bases, J shed 0 bases, and the junction held 1 base outside the gene matches. Here the CDR3 DNA reads TGTGCCAGCAGCCAGGGACAGCACCAAGAGACCCAGTACTTC. Translation gives CASSQGQHQETQYF.

This clonotype was seen once. The chain links TRBV20-1 to TRBJ2-7; 11 bases are shared with TRBD2. The CDR3 spans 15 residues. Per the germline V gene, CDR1 is DFQATT and CDR2 is SNEGSKA (reference sequence). The V and J ends lost 5 bases and 2 bases, in that order; junction bases with no gene match: 8. The DNA for the CDR3 is TGCAGTGCTCCGCGGGCGACTAGCGGGACCTACGAGCAGTACTTC. Protein product: CSAPRATSGTYEQYF.